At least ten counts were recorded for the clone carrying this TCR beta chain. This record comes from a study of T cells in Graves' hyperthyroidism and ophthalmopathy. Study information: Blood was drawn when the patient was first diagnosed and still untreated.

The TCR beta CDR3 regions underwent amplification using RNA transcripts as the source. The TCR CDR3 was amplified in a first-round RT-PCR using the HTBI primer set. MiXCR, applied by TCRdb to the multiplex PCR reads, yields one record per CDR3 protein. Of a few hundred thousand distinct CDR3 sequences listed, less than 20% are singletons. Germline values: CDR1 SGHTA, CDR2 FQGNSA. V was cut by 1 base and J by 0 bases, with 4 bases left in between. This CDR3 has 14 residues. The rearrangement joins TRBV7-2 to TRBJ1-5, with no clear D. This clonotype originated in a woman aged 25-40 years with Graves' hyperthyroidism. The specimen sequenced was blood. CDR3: CASSLEYSNQPQHF. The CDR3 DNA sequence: TGTGCCAGCAGCTTAGAATATAGCAATCAGCCCCAGCATTTT.